The table lists the clone carrying this T cell receptor (beta chain) with a few counts. Its antigen is unidentified. This entry comes from a study of response to subunit inactivated influenza vaccine. TCRdb reanalysed the RT-PCR reads using MiXCR and keeps one entry per CDR3 protein. The table includes under 750,000 distinct CDR3 sequences, 12% detected once. General observations from the study: Seasonal influenza vaccination, on each occasion, was suggested by the authors to recruit few new T cells.

The CDR3 consists of 20 residues. V shed 3 bases, J shed 1 base, and the junction held 13 bases outside the gene matches. The germline V gene has CDR1 SNHLY and CDR2 FYNNEI. The material was PBMCs from blood, obtained on the day of vaccination. The J gene is TRBJ2-6, the V gene TRBV2; 9 nucleotides agree with TRBD1. The TCR was taken from a man between 50 and 59 years old who received an inactivated influenza vaccine. CDR3 region: CASSDPGTGSELSGANVLTF. The CDR3 DNA sequence: TGTGCCAGCAGTGACCCAGGGACAGGGAGTGAACTGTCTGGGGCCAACGTCCTGACTTTC. The full variable domain, with the rest looked up from reference TRBV2 and TRBJ2-6, is EPEVTQTPSHQVTQMGQEVILRCVPISNHLYFYWYRQILGQKVEFLVSFYNNEISEKSEIFDDQFSVERPDGSNFTLKIRSTKLEDSAMYFCASSDPGTGSELSGANVLTFGAGSRLTVL.